The clone carrying this T cell receptor beta chain was seen a few times. Its antigen remains unknown. TCRdb analysed the RT-PCR reads with MiXCR anew, one entry per CDR3 protein. The data hold hundreds of thousands of distinct CDR3 sequences, with about 15% observed a single time. V trimming: 0 bases; J trimming: 6 bases; junction bases outside the gene matches: 7. Looked up from germline, CDR1 is LGHNA and CDR2 is YNFKEQ. The CDR3 contains 16 residues. The sample comes from a study of response to subunit inactivated influenza vaccine. Findings and limits, study-wide: The authors suggested that every seasonal influenza vaccination recruits few new T cells.

The sequence came from a man aged 50 to 69 who received an inactivated influenza vaccine. The V and J genes are TRBV4-2 and TRBJ2-4; 8 positions match TRBD2. This material consisted of CD4+ T cells sorted from PBMCs, taken less than 30 months after vaccination. The CDR3 coding sequence is TGTGCCAGCAGCCAAGATACGTCGGGGGGGCCAAACATTCAGTACTTC. This sequence encodes CASSQDTSGGPNIQYF.